The entry below gives a single T cell receptor (beta chain) sequence along with its context. It lacks a known antigen. No much larger clone is present one base from it, and per-base qualities are unavailable. V is trimmed back by 4 bases and J by 3 bases, and the junction contains 11 bases that no gene match accounts for. From the germline V gene, CDR1 is MGHRA and CDR2 is YSYEKL. The CDR3 sequence holds 17 residues, the cysteine and phenylalanine included. The DNA shown is the 51-base CDR3, in frame from base 1. This specimen comes from a study of T-cell reconstitution after alpha-beta-depleted transplantation in children listed by TCRdb under 2016. In the study overall: The study quantitatively tracked T-cell immune reconstitution after TCRalphabeta/CD19-depleted allogeneic hematopoietic cell transplantation in children using TCR repertoire profiling.

The protocol used for the library was PCR. The sequencer was an Illumina HiSeq 2500. Molecular barcoding was employed in the preparation of TCR libraries, with unique molecular identifiers being used to normalize TCRbeta repertoire quantification. TCRdb ran its own pipeline on the public reads, namely fastp trimming at Q25 and MiXCR clone calling, and kept in-frame beta chains. CDR3 protein sequences are deduplicated, and each keeps its most common genes and DNA. The sample table holds 600,000 to 800,000 distinct CDR3 sequences, of which approximately 14% were seen once. Of the sample, roughly 0.77% is held by the ten largest clones. The sample's treatment or condition label is to be understood as: allogeneic hematopoietic cell transplantation with graft depleted of TCRalphabeta T cells and CD19 B cells. TCRalphabeta/CD19-depleted allogeneic hematopoietic cell grafts were given to the transplant recipients, all of whom were children.

Findings and caveats that apply to the study as a whole: Hyperexpanded clone frequencies declined over subsequent months; after one year, T-cell counts and TCRbeta diversity were mostly attributed to newly produced T cells. The high TCRbeta diversity at day 60 in some patients was ascribed to recipient T cells and intrathymic progenitors that had survived conditioning. About two months after transplant, the apparently early recovery of alphabetaT-cell counts reportedly depended on just several hundred clones that had expanded rapidly and came from non-depleted graft cells.

The sequence was collected from a girl aged 2 to 10 with congenital amegakaryocytic thrombocytopenia, due to receive a stem cell transplant. Here the sequenced sample was PBMCs, taken before TCRalphabeta/CD19-depleted stem cell transplant. The rearranged segments are TRBV4-1 and TRBJ2-3, and 9 junctional nucleotides match TRBD1. The encoded CDR3 is CASSPRWTGESTDTQYF. The DNA sequence is as follows: TGCGCCAGCAGCCCGAGATGGACAGGGGAATCGACAGATACGCAGTATTTT.